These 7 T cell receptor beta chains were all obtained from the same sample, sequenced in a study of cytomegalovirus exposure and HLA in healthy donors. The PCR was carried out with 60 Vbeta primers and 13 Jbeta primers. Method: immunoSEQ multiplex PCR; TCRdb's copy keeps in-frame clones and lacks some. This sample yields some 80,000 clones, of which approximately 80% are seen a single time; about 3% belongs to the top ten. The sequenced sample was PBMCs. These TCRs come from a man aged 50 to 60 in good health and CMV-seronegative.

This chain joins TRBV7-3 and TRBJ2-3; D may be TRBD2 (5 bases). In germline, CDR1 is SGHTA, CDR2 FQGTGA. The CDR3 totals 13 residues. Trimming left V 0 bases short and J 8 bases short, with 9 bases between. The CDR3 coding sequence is TGTGCCAGCAGCTTAACGCCAGGAGGTACGCAGTATTTT. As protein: CASSLTPGGTQYF.

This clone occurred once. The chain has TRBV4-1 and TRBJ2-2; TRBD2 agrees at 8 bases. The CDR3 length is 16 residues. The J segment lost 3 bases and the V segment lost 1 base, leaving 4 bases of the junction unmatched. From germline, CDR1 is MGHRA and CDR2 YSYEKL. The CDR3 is CASSQVPGGDTGELFF. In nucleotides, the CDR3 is TGCGCCAGCAGCCAAGTCCCCGGGGGGGACACCGGGGAGCTGTTTTTT.

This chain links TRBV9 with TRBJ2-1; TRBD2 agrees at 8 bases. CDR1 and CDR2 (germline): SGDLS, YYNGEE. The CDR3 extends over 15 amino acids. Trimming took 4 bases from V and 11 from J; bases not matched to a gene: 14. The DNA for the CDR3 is TGTGCCAGCAGCCTAGAGGGCGGGGGCGGGGGGAAGCAGTTCTTC. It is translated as CASSLEGGGGGKQFF. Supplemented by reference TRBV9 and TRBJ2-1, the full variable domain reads DSGVTQTPKHLITATGQRVTLRCSPRSGDLSVYWYQQSLDQGLQFLIQYYNGEERAKGNILERFSAQQFPDLHSELNLSSLELGDSALYFCASSLEGGGGGKQFFGPGTRLTVL.

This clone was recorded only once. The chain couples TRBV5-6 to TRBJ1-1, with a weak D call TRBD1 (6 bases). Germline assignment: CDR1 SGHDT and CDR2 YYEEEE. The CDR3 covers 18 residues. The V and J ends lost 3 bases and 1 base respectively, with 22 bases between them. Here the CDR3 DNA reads TGTGCCAGCAGCTCAGACGGTCGGCCGGGACACAGGAACACTGAAGCTTTCTTT. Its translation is CASSSDGRPGHRNTEAFF.

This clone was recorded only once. CDR3 coding DNA: TGTGCCACCAGGACCGCAACTGGGGGGGGCCCCGATGGCTACACCTTC. Protein: CATRTATGGGPDGYTF. V usage is TRBV15 and J usage is TRBJ1-2, with a weak D call TRBD1 (6 bases). In germline, CDR1 is LNHNV, CDR2 YYDKDF (reference sequence). CDR3 length: 16 residues. Deletions cut 6 bases from V and 6 bases from J, with 23 bases between.

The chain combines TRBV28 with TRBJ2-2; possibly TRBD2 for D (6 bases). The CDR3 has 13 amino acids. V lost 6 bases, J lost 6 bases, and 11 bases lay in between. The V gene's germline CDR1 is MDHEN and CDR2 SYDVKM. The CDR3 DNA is TGTGCCAGCAGATTGACTAGGGCCGGGGAGCTGTTTTTT. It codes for CASRLTRAGELFF.

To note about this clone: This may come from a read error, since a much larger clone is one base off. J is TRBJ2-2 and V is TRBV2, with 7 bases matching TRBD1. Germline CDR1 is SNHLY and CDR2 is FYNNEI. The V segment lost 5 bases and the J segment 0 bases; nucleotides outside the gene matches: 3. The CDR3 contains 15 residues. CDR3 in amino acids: CASSSGTANTGELFF. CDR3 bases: TGTGCCAGCAGTTCCGGGACAGCGAACACCGGGGAGCTGTTTTTT.